The present entry profiles one TCR beta chain with its context. The antigen remains unidentified. cDNA prepared by RNA extraction and subsequent reverse transcription served as the template for sequencing. Sequencing used immunoSEQ multiplex PCR; TCRdb keeps in-frame clones, though not all of them. The sample has under 110,000 clones, just under 60% seen once; the top ten hold 16%. Germline loops: CDR1 MGHRA, CDR2 YSYEKL. V was clipped by 1 base and J by 1 base; unmatched bases: 10. This CDR3 comprises 17 residues. This record belongs to a study of CD8+ T cells in alopecia areata. Study-wide results and limits: While patients received tofacitinib, many expanded lesional clones remained present in scalp and blood. Across lesional scalp, and particularly alopecia totalis/universalis, clonality surpassed that of normal scalp.

Treatment indicated: oral pan-JAK inhibitor, 5-10 mg twice daily. The sequence came from a human donor with alopecia areata. Sequences were derived from CD8+ T cells sorted from blood, sampled at roughly week 55, from a patient treated with tofacitinib. The V and J genes are TRBV4-1 and TRBJ2-7; 7 positions agree with TRBD1. CDR3 amino acids: CASSQGGGRGPSYEQYF. In nucleotides, the CDR3 is TGCGCCAGCAGCCAAGGAGGGGGCAGGGGTCCTTCCTACGAGCAGTACTTC.